This TCR beta chain was obtained from a study of OX40 agonist ivuxolimab in advanced cancers. The assay was immunoSEQ multiplex PCR, and TCRdb's table has in-frame clones only and misses some. The table has fewer than 100,000 clones, 87% seen once. The J segment lost 10 bases and the V segment lost 3 bases, leaving 10 bases of the junction unmatched. The V gene's germline CDR1 is SGDLS and CDR2 YYNGEE. This CDR3 contains 15 residues. The J gene is TRBJ1-6, the V gene TRBV9; 7 nucleotides line up with TRBD1. This material consisted of CD4+ or CD8+ T cells sorted from blood, taken in a trial of the OX40 agonist ivuxolimab. This clonotype originated in an adult with an advanced solid tumor such as melanoma, head and neck, liver or kidney cancer. CDR3: CASSASTGPYSPLHF. CDR3 in DNA: TGTGCCAGCAGCGCTTCGACAGGGCCCTACTCACCCCTCCACTTT.